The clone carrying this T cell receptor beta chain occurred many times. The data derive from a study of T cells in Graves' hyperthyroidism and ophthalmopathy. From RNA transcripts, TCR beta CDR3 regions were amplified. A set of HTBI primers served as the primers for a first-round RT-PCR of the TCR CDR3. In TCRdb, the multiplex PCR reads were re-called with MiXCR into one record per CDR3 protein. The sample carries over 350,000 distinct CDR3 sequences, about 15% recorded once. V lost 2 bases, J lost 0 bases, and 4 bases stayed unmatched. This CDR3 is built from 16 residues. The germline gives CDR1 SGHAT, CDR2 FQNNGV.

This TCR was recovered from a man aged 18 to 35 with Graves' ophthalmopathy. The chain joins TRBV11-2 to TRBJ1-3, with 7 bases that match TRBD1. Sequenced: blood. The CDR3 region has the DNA TGTGCCAGCAGCTTATTACAGGGGTACTCTGGAAACACCATATATTTT. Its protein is CASSLLQGYSGNTIYF.